This entry features one TCR beta chain sequence. This clonotype appeared a few times. Its antigen is unknown. No much larger clone exists at a distance of one base, and base qualities are not known. The entry originates in a study of identical twins (dated by TCRdb to the mid-2010s). With respect to the entire study: TCR alpha and beta repertoires from monozygotic twins, unrelated adults of various ages and cord blood were deep-sequenced to test whether fetal clonotypes persist. To rule out contamination, the twin experiments were replicated at different times with different library preparation protocols.

Libraries were made using 5' RACE. Sequenced using an Illumina HiSeq 2000. A universal primer binding site was introduced by template switching, and a unique molecular identifier was present in the final cDNA, enabling accurate counting of TCR cDNA molecules. Specific primers in the conserved constant-segment region were used to synthesize first-strand cDNA for TCR alpha and beta chains. Each cDNA library was double barcoded, with a SMART-Mk sample barcode plus Illumina barcodes, to control for contamination. TruSeq adapter sequences and Illumina sample barcodes were added in two successive PCR steps. TCR alpha and beta cDNA libraries were sequenced on the Illumina HiSeq platform with custom primers. The paper's processing steps were these. Unique molecular identifiers were extracted from raw reads with MiGEC, and CDR3 positions were determined with MiXCR. For each individual, recombination models were inferred using an EM algorithm with the repgenHMM and IGoR tools. Shared clonotype analysis was performed with the tcR package in R, normalizing sharing by the product of cloneset sizes. To study raw recombination free of thymic and clonal selection effects, out-of-frame nonproductive sequences were analyzed. The public reads were reprocessed in TCRdb via fastp at Q25 and MiXCR, keeping in-frame beta chains. Rows with a matching CDR3 protein are joined into one entry that keeps the most common DNA and genes. The V and J calls and clone size are TCRdb's, not the authors'. Within this sample are around 370,000 distinct CDR3 sequences, with roughly 9% of them counted one time only. More than 8% of the sample goes to the ten largest clones.

Every donor in the study was a healthy Caucasian. Three unrelated non-twin adults were additionally sequenced: a male aged 18 to 29, a male aged 50 to 60 and a female aged 50 to 60. Using Miltenyi CD45RO+ enrichment and human naive T-cell isolation kits, memory (CD45RO+) and naive T cells were isolated from PBMC. The CDR3 contains 15 residues, cysteine and phenylalanine counted. Only CDR3 DNA is held: 45 bases, read in frame from base 1. Unmatched junction bases come to 10, with V trimmed by 0 bases and J by 6 bases. Looking up the germline V gene (reference sequence) yields CDR1 DFQATT and CDR2 SNEGSKA. Results the study describes overall, beyond this receptor: Fewer insertions were carried by abundant cord blood beta clonotypes, a similar but weaker trend appeared in young adult naive repertoires, and no such trend appeared in memory repertoires. In beta out-of-frame sequences, excess twin sharing was weaker, because having fewer shared sequences lowered the signal-to-noise ratio. Compared with coincidental sharing between unrelated individuals, out-of-frame TCR alpha sequences shared between twins showed an excess of sequences with low generation probability. In monozygotic twins, out-of-frame TCR alpha sharing was systematically underestimated by recombination models, although the models agreed with sharing between unrelated individuals. Conclusions relied on cross-sectional statistical analysis, since the same donors could not be followed over many years. Zero-insertion analyses could be partly confounded by invariant T cells such as MAIT and iNKT, though diverse VJ usage argued against such confounding for most clonotypes.

Material for sequencing was naive T cells sorted from blood. The cell subset or site tag for this specimen amounts to: cells isolated with a human naive T-cell isolation kit. Recombination linked TRBV20-1 to TRBJ2-7; 8 middle bases align to TRBD1. The source of this sequence is a woman between 50 and 59 years old in good health. The nucleotide sequence is given as TGCAGTGCTAGAGATGCGGACAGGGTAATGGGCGAGCAGTACTTC. Translated, it gives CSARDADRVMGEQYF.